A single sample gave rise to the 10 T cell receptor beta chains below, sequenced in a study of long-term antiretroviral therapy in people with HIV. With survey level as its setting, the immunoSEQ assay was v3.0. Sequencing used immunoSEQ multiplex PCR; TCRdb keeps in-frame clones, though not all of them. The data contain some 5,600 clones, about three quarters of them singletons. The specimen comprised unsorted PBMCs, sampled 1.8 years before starting antiretroviral therapy. All receptors come from a man aged 40-55 years with HIV.

The chain recombines TRBV7-3 with TRBJ2-3, with D uncertain. The V end was cut by 2 bases, the J end by 1 base, with 7 bases between. The CDR3 extends over 14 amino acids. Per germline, CDR1 SGHTA and CDR2 FQGTGA. This CDR3 reads CASSLAVRTDTQYF. The CDR3 bases are TGTGCCAGCAGCTTAGCGGTCCGCACAGATACGCAGTATTTT.

V gene TRBV7-9 combines with J gene TRBJ1-5, with a tentative D call TRBD1 (5 bases). The germline CDR1 and CDR2 sequences are SEHNR and FQNEAQ (reference sequence). This CDR3 has 16 amino acids. V lost 1 base, J lost 0 bases, and 10 bases lay in between. CDR3 sequence: CASSLGGGGSNQPQHF. The CDR3 nucleotides are TGTGCCAGCAGCTTAGGGGGCGGGGGTAGCAATCAGCCCCAGCATTTT.

This chain uses TRBV6-5 with TRBJ2-7; no clear D. Germline loops: CDR1 MNHEY, CDR2 SVGAGI. The CDR3 is 12 amino acids. V shed 5 bases and J shed 1 base, with 6 bases lying between them. CDR3 in DNA: TGTGCCAGCAGTCCCGGGTCCTACGAGCAGTACTTC. Amino acids: CASSPGSYEQYF.

The chain employs TRBV21-1 and TRBJ2-3; the D call of TRBD2 is as the table states it, not checked on the DNA. TRBV21-1 is a listed pseudogene. This CDR3 has 16 residues. The CDR3 here is CASSKGGVLGTDTQYF. The CDR3 DNA follows: TGTGCCAGCAGCAAAGGGGGGGTATTGGGGACAGATACGCAGTATTTT.

The chain recombines TRBV10-3 with TRBJ2-1; 9 bases fit TRBD1. Per the germline V gene, CDR1 is ENHRY and CDR2 is SYGVKD. This CDR3 has 16 residues. V was clipped by 4 bases and J by 1 base; unmatched bases: 5. CDR3 bases: TGTGCCATCAGTGTCTATGACAGGGGGTCCTACAATGAGCAGTTCTTC. It specifies CAISVYDRGSYNEQFF.

CDR3 loop: CASRPRTTTNEQFF. Here the CDR3 DNA reads TGCGCCAGCAGACCGAGGACGACAACCAATGAGCAGTTCTTC. This rearrangement joins TRBV4-1 to TRBJ2-1; D unresolved. Germline lookup yields CDR1 MGHRA and CDR2 YSYEKL. V was clipped by 6 bases and J by 6 bases, with 15 bases between them. The CDR3 is 14 amino acids.

The CDR3 nucleotides read TGCGCCAGCAGCCAAGATGCAGGGTTGGGTCAAAAACTGTTTTTT. Protein: CASSQDAGLGQKLFF. V usage is TRBV4-3 and J usage is TRBJ1-4; D possibly corresponds to TRBD1 (5 bases). The CDR3 covers 15 residues. Per germline, CDR1 LGHNA and CDR2 YSLEER. Trimming took off 0 bases at V and 9 bases at J, with 14 bases between the two ends.

The V and J genes are TRBV27 and TRBJ1-5; D unclear. In germline, CDR1 is MNHEY, CDR2 SMNVEV (reference sequence). V lost 5 bases and J lost 7, with 12 bases in between. CDR3 length: 13 amino acids. Written as DNA, the CDR3 is TGTGCCAGCAGTCCCCATCAGGAGCAGCCCCAGCATTTT. Translation: CASSPHQEQPQHF.

V gene TRBV6-1 combines with J gene TRBJ1-2, with 8 bases identical to TRBD1. Germline CDR1 is MNHNS and CDR2 is SASEGT. The CDR3 totals 14 residues. Trimming took 4 bases from V and 8 from J; bases not matched to a gene: 9. DNA of the CDR3: TGTGCCAGCAGTGTAGAACGGACAGGGAACGGCTACACCTTC. Translating gives CASSVERTGNGYTF.

The J gene is TRBJ2-5, the V gene TRBV25-1; D may be TRBD2 (5 bases). V was clipped by 2 bases and J by 0 bases, with 7 bases between them. The CDR3 covers 14 residues. Germline CDR1 is MGHDK and CDR2 is SYGVNS. The chain's CDR3 is CASSERGHQETQYF. Here the CDR3 DNA reads TGTGCCAGCAGTGAAAGAGGGCACCAAGAGACCCAGTACTTC. Full variable domain (missing parts from reference TRBV25-1 and TRBJ2-5): EADIYQTPRYLVIGTGKKITLECSQTMGHDKMYWYQQDPGMELHLIHYSYGVNSTEKGDLSSESTVSRIRTEHFPLTLESARPSHTSQYLCASSERGHQETQYFGPGTRLLVL.